The clone carrying this T cell receptor (beta chain) showed up many times. Its antigen is still unknown. Trimming cost V 5 bases and J 4 bases; bases outside gene matches: 6. CDR1 is SGHTA, CDR2 FQGNSA, per germline. The CDR3 covers 15 residues. The data belong to a study of post-analysis software for immune sequencing data. On the study more broadly: Multiple sclerosis in the patients followed relapsing-remitting, secondary progressive and progressive-relapsing courses.

Study-level results: Comparison with controls showed significantly lower normalized Chao1 diversity in multiple sclerosis patients. Compared with controls, patients had more of roughly 5 TRBV segments, including TRBV5-6, TRBV5-1 and TRBV20-1.

Incorporated into the TCR beta cDNA libraries were unique molecular identifiers, which served to reduce PCR and sequencing biases. T cells numbering 1 to 10 million yielded cDNA molecules that totaled approximately 500,000. TCRdb processed the PCR reads anew with MiXCR; each CDR3 protein has one entry. Of approximately 400,000 distinct CDR3 sequences detected, around 33% appear once; the ten largest clones hold 13%. The sequenced material came from blood. The origin of this receptor is a girl under 18 with multiple sclerosis. The genes are TRBV7-2 and TRBJ2-1, with 9 bases aligning to TRBD1. The CDR3 nucleotides are TGTGCCAGCAGCCTCGGACAGGGGACGTACAATGAGCAGTTCTTC. As protein: CASSLGQGTYNEQFF.